The 16 T cell receptor beta chains reported below all come from one sample, sequenced in a study of Ad26.COV2.S vaccination and SARS-CoV-2 variants. Method: immunoSEQ multiplex PCR; TCRdb's copy keeps in-frame clones and lacks some. The table shows around 300,000 clones, with about 89% occurring only once. The treatment was: about 20 received Ad26.COV2.S at low or high dose, single or two shots; several received placebo; per-sample allocation not given. Sampling was performed 63 days after the first vaccine or placebo injection. Here the sequenced sample was peripheral blood, taken in a trial of Ad26.COV2.S vaccine versus placebo. All receptors come from a person aged 18 to 65 who received the Ad26.COV2.S COVID-19 vaccine or a placebo.

CDR3 in amino acids: CAINPDSSYEQYF. The CDR3 DNA follows: TGTGCCATCAACCCGGACAGCTCCTACGAGCAGTACTTC. The rearrangement links TRBV10-3 to TRBJ2-7; D possibly corresponds to TRBD1 (6 bases). The CDR3 is 13 amino acids. Trimming left V 7 bases short and J 0 bases short, with 10 bases between. The V gene's germline CDR1 is ENHRY and CDR2 SYGVKD.

The chain joins TRBV6-2 or TRBV6-3 to TRBJ1-1; D gene ambiguous. CDR3 size: 16 residues. Trimming took 5 bases from V and 5 from J, leaving 21 bases between them. Germline assignment: CDR1 MNHEY and CDR2 SVGEGT. The CDR3: CASSIQRYPGETEAFF. In DNA form, the CDR3 reads TGTGCCAGCAGTATACAACGTTACCCTGGGGAAACTGAAGCTTTCTTT.

The chain uses TRBV18 and TRBJ2-3, with D perhaps matching TRBD1 (6 bases). Trimming took 5 bases from V and 5 from J, leaving 17 bases between them. The CDR3 length is 15 residues. Germline CDR1 KGHSH, CDR2 LQKENI. CDR3: CASSSFRGSEDTQYF. The CDR3 DNA reads as TGTGCCAGCTCATCCTTCAGGGGTAGTGAAGATACGCAGTATTTT.

With regard to this clone: The sample carries other DNA sequences with the same CDR3. This sequence joins TRBV9 and TRBJ2-3, with D uncertain. The germline CDR1 and CDR2 sequences are SGDLS and YYNGEE. The CDR3 is made up of 12 amino acids. The V end was cut by 4 bases, the J end by 0 bases, with 3 bases between. This CDR3 reads CASSLSTDTQYF. The CDR3 DNA is TGTGCCAGCAGCCTAAGCACAGATACGCAGTATTTT.

The chain joins TRBV29-1 to TRBJ1-2; D not certain. The germline gives CDR1 SQVTM, CDR2 ANQGSEA. The V end was cut by 7 bases, the J end by 3 bases, with 9 bases between. This CDR3 region has 11 residues. In DNA form, the CDR3 reads TGCAGCGCTGGGATAGACTATGGCTACACCTTC. Protein sequence: CSAGIDYGYTF.

The chain uses TRBV27 and TRBJ1-6, with TRBD1 as a possible D gene (5 bases). This CDR3 region has 13 residues. CDR1 and CDR2 (germline): MNHEY, SMNVEV (reference sequence). Trimming removed 0 bases from V and 14 bases from J, with 11 bases in between. The CDR3 DNA reads as TGTGCCAGCAGTTTATCAAGACAGTCAGCCCTCCACTTT. Encoded protein: CASSLSRQSALHF.

CDR3 DNA sequence: TGTGCCAGCAGCTTGGGACTAGCGGGGGGTGAGCAGTACTTC. Protein: CASSLGLAGGEQYF. The rearrangement uses TRBV5-6 and TRBJ2-7, with 13 nucleotides matching TRBD2. This CDR3 comprises 14 residues. With V trimmed by 0 bases and J by 7 bases, 1 base remained unmatched. Germline V CDR1 and CDR2: SGHDT, YYEEEE.

The chain recombines TRBV19 with TRBJ2-7; TRBD1 aligns across 11 bases. CDR1 and CDR2 (germline): LNHDA, SQIVND (reference sequence). The V gene end was trimmed by 5 bases and the J gene end by 4 bases; junction bases not matched to a gene: 4. The CDR3 has 14 amino acids. The CDR3 nucleotides are TGTGCCAGTAGTTTCCGGGACAGGGGGTACGAGCAGTACTTC. It specifies CASSFRDRGYEQYF.

The rearrangement uses TRBV12-5 and TRBJ2-3; no clear D gene. The ends were cut back, 4 bases at V and 4 bases at J, with 12 bases in the middle. The CDR3 sequence is 14 residues long. The germline CDR1 and CDR2 sequences are LGHNT and FRNRAP. CDR3: CASGSLTVADTQYF. The CDR3 DNA reads TGTGCTAGTGGTTCGCTGACCGTGGCAGATACGCAGTATTTT.

The chain couples TRBV6-1 to TRBJ2-7; D might be TRBD1 (5 bases). This CDR3 is built from 14 residues. Germline values: CDR1 MNHNS, CDR2 SASEGT. V was shortened by 1 base and J by 5 bases, with 12 bases between the two germline ends. In nucleotides, the CDR3 is TGTGCCAGCAGTGAAGTGAAGGGGAATGACGAGCAGTACTTC. This gives the protein CASSEVKGNDEQYF.

The chain joins TRBV29-1 to TRBJ1-1, with D hard to call. The CDR3 consists of 14 residues. CDR1 SQVTM and CDR2 ANQGSEA come from the germline V gene. The V and J ends lost 5 bases and 1 base respectively, with 14 bases between them. CDR3 region: CSVRRLGSNTEAFF. The CDR3 DNA sequence: TGCAGCGTTCGCAGGTTGGGTTCGAACACTGAAGCTTTCTTT.

This chain joins TRBV3-1 (or the pseudogene TRBV3-2) and TRBJ2-1; D perhaps matches TRBD1 (6 bases). The CDR3 extends over 15 amino acids. Germline loops: CDR1 LGHDT, CDR2 YNNKEL (reference sequence). V was trimmed by 2 bases and J by 8 bases, leaving 16 bases between them. The CDR3 loop is CASSQTGTSNDEQFF. CDR3 in DNA: TGTGCCAGCAGCCAAACCGGGACAAGCAACGATGAGCAGTTCTTC.

The chain combines TRBV5-5 with TRBJ2-5; D is unclear. Trimming left V 4 bases short and J 3 bases short, with 10 bases between. Germline V CDR1 and CDR2: SGHKS, YYEKEE (reference sequence). The CDR3 covers 13 residues. The CDR3, as DNA: TGTGCCAGCAGCCTTTCAAGAGAAGAGACCCAGTACTTC. Translated: CASSLSREETQYF.

The chain carries TRBV15 and TRBJ1-5; the D gene is possibly TRBD1 (6 bases). Germline V gene data show CDR1 as LNHNV and CDR2 as YYDKDF (reference sequence). V was clipped by 4 bases and J by 5 bases, with 15 bases between them. The CDR3 runs to 15 residues. The CDR3 DNA follows: TGTGCCACCAGCATACTGACGGGGACACATCAGCCCCAGCATTTT. Amino acid sequence: CATSILTGTHQPQHF.

V gene TRBV29-1 combines with J gene TRBJ2-2, with a weak D call TRBD1 (5 bases). CDR1 SQVTM and CDR2 ANQGSEA come from the germline V gene. Trimming stripped 4 bases from V and 7 bases from J, with 10 bases between. The CDR3 consists of 12 residues. CDR3 loop: CSVGRVGGELFF. As DNA, the CDR3 is TGCAGCGTTGGCAGGGTTGGCGGGGAGCTGTTTTTT.

The rearrangement joins TRBV10-3 to TRBJ2-6, with 12 bases fitting TRBD1. J was trimmed by 2 bases and V by 0 bases; bases with no gene match: 8. Germline CDR1 is ENHRY and CDR2 is SYGVKD. The CDR3 contains 20 residues. The CDR3 spells CAISESIGTGGLTGANVLTF. The CDR3 nucleotides are TGTGCCATCAGTGAGTCAATAGGGACAGGGGGCCTGACTGGGGCCAACGTCCTGACTTTC.